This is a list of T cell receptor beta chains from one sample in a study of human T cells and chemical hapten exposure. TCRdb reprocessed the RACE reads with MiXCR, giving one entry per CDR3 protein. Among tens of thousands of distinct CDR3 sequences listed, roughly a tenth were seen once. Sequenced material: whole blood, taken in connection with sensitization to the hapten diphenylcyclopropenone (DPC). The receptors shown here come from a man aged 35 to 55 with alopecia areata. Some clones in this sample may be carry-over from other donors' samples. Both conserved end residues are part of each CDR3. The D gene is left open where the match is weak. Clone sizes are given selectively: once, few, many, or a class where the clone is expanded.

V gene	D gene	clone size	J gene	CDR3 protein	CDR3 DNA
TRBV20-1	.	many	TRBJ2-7	CSASFPTSFYEQYF	TGCAGTGCTAGTTTCCCTACTAGCTTCTACGAGCAGTACTTC
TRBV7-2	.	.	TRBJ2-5	CASSLRRPGYQETQYF	TGTGCCAGCAGCTTACGGAGGCCGGGGTACCAAGAGACCCAGTACTTC
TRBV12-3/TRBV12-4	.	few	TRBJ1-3	CASSLAGIGNTIYF	TGTGCCAGCAGTTTAGCAGGGATCGGAAACACCATATATTTT
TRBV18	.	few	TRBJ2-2	CASSPPLRSGELFF	TGTGCCAGCTCACCACCGTTGAGGTCCGGGGAGCTGTTTTTT
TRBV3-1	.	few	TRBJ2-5	CASSTRGRQETQYF	TGTGCCAGCAGCACCCGGGGGCGCCAAGAGACCCAGTACTTC
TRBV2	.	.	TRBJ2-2	CASKEEANTGELFF	TGTGCCAGCAAGGAGGAGGCGAACACCGGGGAGCTGTTTTTT
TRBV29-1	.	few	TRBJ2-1	CSVKNTEQFF	TGCAGCGTTAAAAATACTGAGCAGTTCTTC
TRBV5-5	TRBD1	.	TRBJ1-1	CASSPETGLNTEAFF	TGTGCCAGCAGCCCGGAGACAGGGCTGAACACTGAAGCTTTCTTT
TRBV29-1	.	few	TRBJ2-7	CSVGQAPSAYEQYF	TGCAGCGTCGGGCAGGCCCCCTCCGCCTACGAGCAGTACTTC
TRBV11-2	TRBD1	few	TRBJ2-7	CASSLDPGQEYEQYF	TGTGCCAGCAGCTTAGATCCTGGACAGGAGTACGAGCAGTACTTC
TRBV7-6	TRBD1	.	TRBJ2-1	CASSLIPGQGDYNEQFF	TGTGCCAGCAGCTTAATCCCGGGACAGGGAGACTACAATGAGCAGTTCTTC
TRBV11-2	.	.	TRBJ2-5	CASSSLVETQYF	TGTGCCAGCAGCTCCCTGGTCGAGACCCAGTACTTC
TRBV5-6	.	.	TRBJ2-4	CASSHRAAKNIQYF	TGTGCCAGCAGCCACAGGGCGGCCAAAAACATTCAGTACTTC
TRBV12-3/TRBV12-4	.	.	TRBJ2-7	CASSSDSPYEQYF	TGTGCCAGCAGTTCGGACAGTCCCTACGAGCAGTACTTC
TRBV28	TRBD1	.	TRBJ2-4	CASTPGQGSRNIQYF	TGTGCCAGCACCCCAGGACAGGGGAGTAGAAACATTCAGTACTTC
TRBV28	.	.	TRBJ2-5	CASSPPPRETQYF	TGTGCCAGCAGCCCCCCCCCCAGAGAGACCCAGTACTTC
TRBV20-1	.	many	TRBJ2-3	CSAESSGSRGPDTQYF	TGCAGTGCGGAATCTAGCGGTTCCCGGGGGCCAGATACGCAGTATTTT
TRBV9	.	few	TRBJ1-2	CASSADGTNYGYTF	TGTGCCAGCAGCGCGGACGGTACTAACTATGGCTACACCTTC
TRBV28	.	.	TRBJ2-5	CASRTGRGETQYF	TGTGCCAGCAGGACAGGGAGGGGGGAGACCCAGTACTTC
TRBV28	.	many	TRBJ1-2	CASSAPGRRHYGYTF	TGTGCCAGCAGTGCCCCGGGAAGGCGTCACTATGGCTACACCTTC
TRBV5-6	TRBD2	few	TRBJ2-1	CASSPTSGSTYNEQFF	TGTGCCAGCAGCCCGACTAGCGGGAGTACCTACAATGAGCAGTTCTTC
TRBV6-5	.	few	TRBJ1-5	CASSEGQWQPQHF	TGTGCCAGCAGTGAGGGTCAATGGCAGCCCCAGCATTTT
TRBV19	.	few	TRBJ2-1	CASESRQNEQFF	TGTGCCAGCGAGTCGAGGCAGAATGAGCAGTTCTTC
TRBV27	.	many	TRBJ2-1	CASSPPQGNEQFF	TGTGCCAGCAGTCCGCCCCAGGGGAATGAGCAGTTCTTC
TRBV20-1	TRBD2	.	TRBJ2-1	CSARDRTSGNNEQFF	TGCAGTGCTAGAGATAGGACTAGCGGCAACAATGAGCAGTTCTTC
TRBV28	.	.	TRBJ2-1	CASSYGSRQFF	TGTGCCAGCAGTTATGGGTCCCGGCAGTTCTTC
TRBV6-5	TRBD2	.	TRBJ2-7	CASSTRSGTSGSGVREQYF	TGTGCCAGCAGTACCCGTTCCGGGACTAGCGGGAGTGGGGTTCGTGAGCAGTACTTC
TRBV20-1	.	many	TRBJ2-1	CSAARAGYNEQFF	TGCAGTGCTGCCCGGGCGGGCTACAATGAGCAGTTCTTC
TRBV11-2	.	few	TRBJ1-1	CASSYTGFNTEAFF	TGTGCCAGCAGCTATACAGGGTTTAACACTGAAGCTTTCTTT
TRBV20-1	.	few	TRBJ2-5	CSARTTVETQYF	TGCAGTGCTAGAACGACAGTTGAGACCCAGTACTTC
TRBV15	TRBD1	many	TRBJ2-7	CATSRVGQGVSYEQYF	TGTGCCACCAGCAGAGTAGGACAGGGGGTAAGCTACGAGCAGTACTTC
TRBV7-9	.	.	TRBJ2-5	CASTTYRGAEETQYF	TGTGCCAGCACCACTTATCGGGGGGCGGAAGAGACCCAGTACTTC
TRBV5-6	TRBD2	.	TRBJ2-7	CASSSRSSGSVSYEQYF	TGTGCCAGCAGTTCGAGATCCAGCGGGAGTGTTTCCTACGAGCAGTACTTC
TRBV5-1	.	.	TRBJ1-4	CASSFRQGVEKLFF	TGCGCCAGCAGCTTTCGCCAGGGAGTAGAAAAACTGTTTTTT
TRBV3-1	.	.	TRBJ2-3	CASRSSSADTQYF	TGTGCCAGCAGGTCCTCCAGCGCAGATACGCAGTATTTT
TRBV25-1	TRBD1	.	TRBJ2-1	CASATGGNEQFF	TGTGCCAGCGCGACAGGGGGCAATGAGCAGTTCTTC
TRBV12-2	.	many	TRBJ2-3	CASRLPTYRGSADTQYF	TGTGCAAGTCGCTTACCAACATACCGGGGGAGCGCAGATACGCAGTATTTT
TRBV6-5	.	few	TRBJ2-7	CASSRTASSYEQYF	TGTGCCAGCAGCCGGACTGCTAGCTCCTACGAGCAGTACTTC
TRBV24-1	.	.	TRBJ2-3	CATSDTRTPGDTQYF	TGTGCCACCAGTGATACGAGGACTCCGGGAGATACGCAGTATTTT
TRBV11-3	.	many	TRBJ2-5	CASSQSATQETQYF	TGTGCCAGCAGCCAGTCAGCTACTCAAGAGACCCAGTACTTC
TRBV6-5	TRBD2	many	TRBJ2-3	CASSRGRREGLKTQYF	TGTGCCAGCAGTCGGGGGAGACGGGAGGGCCTAAAGACGCAGTATTTT
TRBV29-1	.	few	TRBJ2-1	CSSRDFNEQFF	TGCAGCTCAAGGGATTTCAATGAGCAGTTCTTC
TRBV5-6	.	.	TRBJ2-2	CASSLYPGELFF	TGTGCCAGCAGCTTGTATCCCGGGGAGCTGTTTTTT
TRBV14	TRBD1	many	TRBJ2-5	CASSRDRGEETQYF	TGTGCCAGCAGCCGAGACAGGGGAGAGGAGACCCAGTACTTC
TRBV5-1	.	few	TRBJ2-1	CASSLEVRAVIYNEQFF	TGCGCCAGCAGCTTGGAAGTCCGGGCCGTAATATACAATGAGCAGTTCTTC
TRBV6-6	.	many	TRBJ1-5	CASSRVDSNQPQHF	TGTGCCAGCAGCCGGGTCGATAGCAATCAGCCCCAGCATTTT
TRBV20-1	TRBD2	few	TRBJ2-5	CSADGGGPFRETQYF	TGCAGTGCCGACGGGGGAGGGCCCTTTAGAGAGACCCAGTACTTC
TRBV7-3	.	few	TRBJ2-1	CASSLTGAESYNEQFF	TGTGCCAGCAGCTTAACCGGAGCAGAATCCTACAATGAGCAGTTCTTC
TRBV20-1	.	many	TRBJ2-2	CSARTRGNTGELFF	TGCAGTGCCCGGACCAGGGGGAACACCGGGGAGCTGTTTTTT
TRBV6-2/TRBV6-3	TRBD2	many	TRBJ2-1	CASRGFELAGPGQFF	TGTGCCAGCAGGGGGTTTGAGCTAGCGGGACCCGGTCAGTTCTTC
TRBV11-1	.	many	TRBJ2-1	CASSFGPHNEQFF	TGTGCCAGCAGCTTTGGTCCCCACAATGAGCAGTTCTTC
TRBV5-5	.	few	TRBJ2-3	CASSPLSVGTDTQYF	TGTGCCAGCAGCCCGCTATCCGTGGGCACAGATACGCAGTATTTT
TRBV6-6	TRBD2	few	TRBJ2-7	CASSEGLDYEQYF	TGTGCCAGCTCCGAAGGACTAGACTACGAGCAGTACTTC
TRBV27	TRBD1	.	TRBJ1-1	CASSLTGQGVFATEAFF	TGTGCCAGCAGTTTAACGGGACAGGGGGTTTTTGCCACTGAAGCTTTCTTT
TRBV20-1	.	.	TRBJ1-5	CSAPIGSNQPQHF	TGCAGTGCACCTATAGGGAGCAATCAGCCCCAGCATTTT
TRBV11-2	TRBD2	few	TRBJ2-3	CASSLLAGTDTQYF	TGTGCCAGCAGCTTGCTAGCGGGCACAGATACGCAGTATTTT
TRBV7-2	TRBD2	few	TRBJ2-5	CASSRGLAGDQETQYF	TGTGCCAGCAGCCGGGGGCTAGCGGGAGACCAAGAGACCCAGTACTTC
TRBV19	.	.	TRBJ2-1	CASSGDSEQSF	TGTGCCAGTAGTGGGGATTCTGAGCAGTCCTTC
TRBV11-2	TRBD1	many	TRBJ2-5	CASSSRFDRGQQETQYF	TGTGCCAGCAGCTCCCGATTTGACAGGGGGCAGCAAGAGACCCAGTACTTC